The entry below gives a single T cell receptor beta chain sequence along with its context. The data were taken from a study of blood T cell repertoires in COVID-19. Study overall: Researchers got acute and convalescent COVID-19 samples from the United States, Italy and Spain.

Germline values: CDR1 KGHDR, CDR2 SFDVKD. This CDR3 has 15 amino acids. The V and J ends lost 5 bases and 4 bases, in that order; junction bases with no gene match: 7. Authors' processing steps: Amplification of reference gene primers was used by the study to estimate nucleated cell counts. The protocol was immunoSEQ multiplex PCR, while the TCRdb copy is restricted to in-frame clones and leaves out a portion. V, J and clone size are taken as reported in that table, and D and trimming were inferred from the DNA itself. The table has roughly 83,000 clones, around 86% seen once. The TCR was taken from a middle-aged man with active COVID-19. Sequenced material: peripheral blood. This rearrangement joins TRBV24-1 to TRBJ2-7; TRBD1 aligns across 10 bases. The CDR3 sequence: CATSVPGDRGYEQYF. CDR3 DNA: TGTGCCACCAGTGTCCCGGGGGACAGGGGTTACGAGCAGTACTTC.